The source of this T cell receptor beta chain is a study of T cell responses to AZD1222 COVID-19 vaccine. This clone was recorded only once. Its antigen is unidentified. Study-wide findings and caveats: With dominance at 160-218 and 743-854, vaccine-associated CD4 TCRs spanned spike. Once two AZD1222 doses were given, Spike-specific TCR breadth and depth went up. Baseline seropositivity characterized only a handful of AZD1222 recipients. It should be noted that donors were predominantly white British and more often female, and clonal diversity was possibly underestimated.

V shed 5 bases, J shed 1 base, and the junction held 6 bases outside the gene matches. This CDR3 has 15 amino acids. In germline, CDR1 is SGHTA, CDR2 FQGNSA. The method was immunoSEQ multiplex PCR; TCRdb's version includes in-frame clones alone and lacks a portion of them. The sample lists about 51,000 clones, roughly 89% occurring once. The material sequenced was peripheral blood, taken 28 days after the second AZD1222 dose. The TCR was taken from an adult who received the AZD1222 COVID-19 vaccine. The gene calls are TRBV7-2 and TRBJ2-7; TRBD2 matches at 9 bases. CDR3 sequence: CASSPLAGNSYEQYF. Written as DNA, the CDR3 is TGTGCCAGCAGCCCTCTAGCGGGAAATTCCTACGAGCAGTACTTC.